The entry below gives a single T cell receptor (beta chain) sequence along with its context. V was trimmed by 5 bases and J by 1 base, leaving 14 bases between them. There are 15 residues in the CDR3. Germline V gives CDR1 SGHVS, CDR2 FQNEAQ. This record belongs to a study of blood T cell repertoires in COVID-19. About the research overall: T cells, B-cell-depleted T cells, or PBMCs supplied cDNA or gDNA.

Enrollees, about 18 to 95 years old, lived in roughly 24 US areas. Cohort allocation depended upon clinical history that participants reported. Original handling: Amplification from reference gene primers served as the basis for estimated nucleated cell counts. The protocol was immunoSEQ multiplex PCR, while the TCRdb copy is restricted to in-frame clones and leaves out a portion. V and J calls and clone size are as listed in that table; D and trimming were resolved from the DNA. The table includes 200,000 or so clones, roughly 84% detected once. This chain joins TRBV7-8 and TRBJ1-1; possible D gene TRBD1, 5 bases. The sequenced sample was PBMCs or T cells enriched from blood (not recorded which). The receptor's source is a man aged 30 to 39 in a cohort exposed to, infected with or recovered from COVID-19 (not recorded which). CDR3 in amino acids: CASSPPGEGNTEAFF. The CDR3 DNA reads TGTGCCAGCAGCCCCCCGGGGGAGGGGAACACTGAAGCTTTCTTT.